A selection of T cell receptor beta chains follows, all from one sample in a study of T cell repertoires in cytomegalovirus infection. TCRdb re-analysed the reads in MiXCR, keeping a single row per CDR3 protein. Altogether just under 500,000 distinct CDR3 sequences are present, around 35% being singletons, with the ten largest covering roughly 17%. Their cognate antigens are unknown. This sample comprised cultured PBMCs, obtained from culture after CMV antigen stimulation. The receptor set was obtained from a human donor in good health (CMV status not recorded). Some clones in this sample may be carry-over from other donors' samples. Each CDR3 is given without its conserved first and last residue. Fields, in order: CDR3 protein, V gene, D gene. A D gene is named only where the DNA matches it firmly.

ASTSSSGYNEQF	TRBV12-3/TRBV12-4	NA
ASSSAFGGALNEQY	TRBV7-6	NA
ASRHTEGLPHEQF	TRBV6-1	NA
SARERTGRGYT	TRBV20-1	TRBD1
ASMSLVGGDTQY	TRBV19	TRBD2
ASGSRGGTEAF	TRBV12-5	NA
ASSRILGAGVRF	TRBV4-3	NA
ASSFGPLDQPQH	TRBV12-3/TRBV12-4	NA
ATSRDRGSGSNQPQH	TRBV15	NA
ASSRRVGTEAF	TRBV7-6	NA
ASSRNSGRAADTQY	TRBV19	TRBD2
ASSPGGFRGTEAF	TRBV5-1	NA
ASSLGGLAGRNVQY	TRBV7-2	TRBD2
ASTNGQGYGYT	TRBV5-1	TRBD1
ASSQGIGRGETQY	TRBV4-1	TRBD2
ASSSGPRAKNIQY	TRBV27	NA
ASSHESDSGRGEQY	TRBV3-1	TRBD2
ASSQVSRGRTGNTIY	TRBV4-2	NA
ASQVVAITYEQY	TRBV6-2/TRBV6-3	NA
ASSPIQVVQPQH	TRBV19	NA
ASARDNRQPQH	TRBV7-2	NA
ASSPPWVSSEDKLF	TRBV7-9	NA
ASSLEGGHSSYEQY	TRBV5-1	NA
ASSLALGQYGYT	TRBV7-2	TRBD1
ASSLAAETQY	TRBV7-2	NA
ASSFSPNEQF	TRBV5-1	NA
ASSVGEHYEQY	TRBV9	NA
ASSQSFRDFGTDTQY	TRBV7-9	NA
SVEGGQGAYGYT	TRBV29-1	TRBD1
ASSESDSGGTDTQY	TRBV10-1	TRBD2
ASRYRFATEAF	TRBV27	NA
ASSRIAGDLGNEQF	TRBV11-2	TRBD2
ASSPMLAGNTIY	TRBV12-3/TRBV12-4	NA
SVESAAYEQY	TRBV29-1	NA
ASVKAGELF	TRBV12-3/TRBV12-4	NA
ASSAAGTSTDTQY	TRBV28	TRBD2
ASSYSAATTIT	TRBV6-2/TRBV6-3	NA
ATSRPGLAGGGTDTQY	TRBV10-3	TRBD2
ASTGGTGLRGQPQH	TRBV19	TRBD1
ASSPLRDEPYNEQF	TRBV7-2	NA
ASRKDGNYGYT	TRBV19	NA
ASSLDLAGRQETQY	TRBV7-9	NA
ASSPPLILADLTREQF	TRBV7-9	TRBD2
ASSWNQAVGPF	TRBV19	NA
ASSSGTSGVKGTQY	TRBV5-1	TRBD2
ASRGGLASRGSYNEQF	TRBV7-2	NA
ASSLEDGLNTEAF	TRBV7-2	NA
ASSLLSGTGDSPLH	TRBV6-5	TRBD1
ASRPDRSDQPQH	TRBV12-3/TRBV12-4	NA